What follows are 25 T cell receptor beta chains derived from one specimen sequenced in a study of T cell changes during pregnancy in multiple sclerosis. Only in-frame clones appear in the TCRdb table, and some are missing; sequencing was by immunoSEQ multiplex PCR. The sample records some 97,000 clones, just over 90% being singletons. The material sequenced was peripheral blood, taken in the second trimester of pregnancy. The receptors come from a female donor with multiple sclerosis, enrolled in a pregnancy study.

J is TRBJ2-1 and V is TRBV5-1; 7 bases agree with TRBD2. CDR3 length equals 17 residues. From germline, CDR1 is SGHRS and CDR2 YFSETQ. After removal of 0 bases from V and 0 bases from J, the junction contained 6 bases not matched to a gene. CDR3 protein: CASSLGPSGSSYNEQFF. CDR3 DNA sequence: TGCGCCAGCAGCTTGGGCCCTAGCGGAAGCTCCTACAATGAGCAGTTCTTC.

This clone showed up just once. This chain uses TRBV2 with TRBJ2-1; TRBD1 aligns across 10 bases. Germline-derived CDR1 and CDR2 are SNHLY and FYNNEI. Germline trimming cut 6 bases from V and 6 bases from J; bases unmatched to any gene: 5. The CDR3 is made up of 14 amino acids. This CDR3 reads CASSFDRGLNEQFF. The DNA for the CDR3 is TGTGCCAGCAGCTTTGACAGGGGGCTCAATGAGCAGTTCTTC. Drawing the rest from reference TRBV2 and TRBJ2-1, the complete variable domain is EPEVTQTPSHQVTQMGQEVILRCVPISNHLYFYWYRQILGQKVEFLVSFYNNEISEKSEIFDDQFSVERPDGSNFTLKIRSTKLEDSAMYFCASSFDRGLNEQFFGPGTRLTVL.

The CDR3 DNA follows: TGTGCCTGGAGATCATGGCTGCAAGAGACCCAGTACTTC. Its protein product is CAWRSWLQETQYF. The rearrangement uses TRBV30 and TRBJ2-5; D gene uncertain. The CDR3 sequence is 13 residues long. Germline-derived CDR1 and CDR2 are GTSNPN and SVGIG (reference sequence). Trimming removed 3 bases from V and 2 bases from J, with 10 bases in between. The whole variable domain, filled in from reference TRBV30 and TRBJ2-5, reads SQTIHQWPATLVQPVGSPLSLECTVEGTSNPNLYWYRQAAGRGLQLLFYSVGIGQISSEVPQNLSASRPQDRQFILSSKKLLLSDSGFYLCAWRSWLQETQYFGPGTRLLVL.

The CDR3 protein is CASSATDSSYNEQFF. Here the CDR3 DNA reads TGTGCCAGTAGTGCGACAGATAGCTCCTACAATGAGCAGTTCTTC. This chain uses TRBV19 with TRBJ2-1; D may be TRBD1 (5 bases). The ends were cut back, 5 bases at V and 0 bases at J, with 11 bases in the middle. Germline V lookup: CDR1 LNHDA, CDR2 SQIVND (reference sequence). The CDR3 totals 15 residues. Complete variable domain (other parts from reference TRBV19 and TRBJ2-1): DGGITQSPKYLFRKEGQNVTLSCEQNLNHDAMYWYRQDPGQGLRLIYYSQIVNDFQKGDIAEGYSVSREKKESFPLTVTSAQKNPTAFYLCASSATDSSYNEQFFGPGTRLTVL.

In DNA form, the CDR3 reads TGCGCCAGCAGCGGCCTACAGGGGGCGTTCTATGGCTACACCTTC. It specifies CASSGLQGAFYGYTF. This chain links TRBV5-1 with TRBJ1-2; TRBD1 matches at 9 bases. CDR1 is SGHRS, CDR2 YFSETQ, per germline. The CDR3 length is 15 residues. J was trimmed by 4 bases and V by 4 bases; bases with no gene match: 8. Full variable domain (remainder filled in from reference TRBV5-1 and TRBJ1-2): KAGVTQTPRYLIKTRGQQVTLSCSPISGHRSVSWYQQTPGQGLQFLFEYFSETQRNKGNFPGRFSGRQFSNSRSEMNVSTLELGDSALYLCASSGLQGAFYGYTFGSGTRLTVV.

The rearrangement joins TRBV5-1 to TRBJ1-1; D may be TRBD1 (6 bases). Germline V gene lookup returns CDR1 SGHRS and CDR2 YFSETQ. The CDR3 length is 14 residues. Deletions cut 4 bases from V and 1 base from J, with 11 bases between. The CDR3, as DNA: TGCGCCAGCAGCGGAACAGGGACGAACACTGAAGCTTTCTTT. This codes for CASSGTGTNTEAFF.

The chain is built from TRBV28 and TRBJ2-7, with 7 bases fitting TRBD1. The CDR3 has 14 amino acids. Germline assignment: CDR1 MDHEN and CDR2 SYDVKM. The trim removed 7 bases at V and 1 base at J, leaving 7 bases unmatched. DNA for the CDR3: TGTGCCAGCACCCTAGGGGGACAGTCCTACGAGCAGTACTTC. Protein: CASTLGGQSYEQYF.

The V and J genes are TRBV2 and TRBJ2-2, with TRBD2 identical over 7 bases. The CDR3 length is 15 residues. The germline gives CDR1 SNHLY, CDR2 FYNNEI. J was trimmed by 2 bases and V by 3 bases; bases with no gene match: 3. The CDR3 region has the DNA TGTGCCAGCAGTGAGAGCGGGGCCAACACCGGGGAGCTGTTTTTT. This translates into CASSESGANTGELFF. Looking up the rest from reference TRBV2 and TRBJ2-2 gives the full variable domain: EPEVTQTPSHQVTQMGQEVILRCVPISNHLYFYWYRQILGQKVEFLVSFYNNEISEKSEIFDDQFSVERPDGSNFTLKIRSTKLEDSAMYFCASSESGANTGELFFGEGSRLTVL.

The chain couples TRBV7-2 to TRBJ1-5; D remains unclear. Germline loops: CDR1 SGHTA, CDR2 FQGNSA. The CDR3 is made up of 15 amino acids. V lost 7 bases to trimming and J lost 0 bases, with 13 bases between them. The CDR3 spells CASTIQGASNQPQHF. CDR3 sequence (DNA): TGTGCCAGCACGATACAAGGAGCTAGCAATCAGCCCCAGCATTTT.

This clone was recorded only once. The genes are TRBV15 and TRBJ2-3, with 10 bases identical to TRBD2. Germline trimming cut 1 base from V and 0 bases from J; bases unmatched to any gene: 4. The V gene's germline CDR1 is LNHNV and CDR2 YYDKDF (reference sequence). This CDR3 region has 17 residues. As DNA, the CDR3 is TGTGCCACCAGCAGAGTAGCGGGGGGATTTAGCACAGATACGCAGTATTTT. Translating it yields CATSRVAGGFSTDTQYF. Complete variable domain (other parts from reference TRBV15 and TRBJ2-3): DAMVIQNPRYQVTQFGKPVTLSCSQTLNHNVMYWYQQKSSQAPKLLFHYYDKDFNNEADTPDNFQSRRPNTSFCFLDIRSPGLGDTAMYLCATSRVAGGFSTDTQYFGPGTRLTVL.

The chain recombines TRBV27 with TRBJ1-1; D is perhaps TRBD1 (6 bases). The CDR3 length is 14 residues. Germline assignment: CDR1 MNHEY and CDR2 SMNVEV (reference sequence). Trimming stripped 4 bases from V and 0 bases from J, with 9 bases between. CDR3 loop: CASSSGHLNTEAFF. CDR3 DNA sequence: TGTGCCAGCAGTTCGGGACACCTGAACACTGAAGCTTTCTTT.

The J gene is TRBJ2-5, the V gene TRBV4-1, with 9 bases that match TRBD1. After removal of 4 bases from V and 5 bases from J, the junction contained 8 bases not matched to a gene. The CDR3 length is 15 residues. Germline values: CDR1 MGHRA, CDR2 YSYEKL. In DNA, the CDR3 is TGCGCCAGCAGCCTAGTTGGGACAGGGTCCGAGACCCAGTACTTC. Encoded protein: CASSLVGTGSETQYF.

The V call is TRBV27, the J call TRBJ1-2; 9 bases align to TRBD1. After removal of 3 bases from V and 3 bases from J, the junction contained 2 bases not matched to a gene. Germline CDR1 and CDR2: MNHEY and SMNVEV (reference sequence). This CDR3 region has 14 residues. CDR3 residues: CASSFRDRDYGYTF. Written as DNA, the CDR3 is TGTGCCAGCAGTTTCCGGGACAGGGACTATGGCTACACCTTC.

This chain connects TRBV6-1 to TRBJ2-1; 11 positions match TRBD2. The CDR3 is 15 amino acids. Looked up from germline, CDR1 is MNHNS and CDR2 is SASEGT. The trim removed 7 bases at V and 6 bases at J, leaving 8 bases unmatched. The CDR3 DNA is TGTGCCAGCACCTGGACTAGCGGGCTACTCAATGAGCAGTTCTTC. This gives the protein CASTWTSGLLNEQFF.

This clone showed up just once. The chain couples TRBV11-2 to TRBJ1-2, with 8 positions matching TRBD1. CDR1 is SGHAT and CDR2 is FQNNGV in the germline V gene. This CDR3 has 15 amino acids. V lost 7 bases, J lost 1 base, and 8 bases stayed unmatched. The CDR3 nucleotides are TGTGCCAGCACCCTAGACAGGGGAGATAACTATGGCTACACCTTC. It codes for CASTLDRGDNYGYTF.

V usage is TRBV28 and J usage is TRBJ1-2, with 9 bases identical to TRBD1. Germline-derived CDR1 and CDR2 are MDHEN and SYDVKM. The CDR3 covers 13 residues. V gave up 6 bases and J gave up 5 bases; unmatched junction bases: 4. CDR3 loop: CASSSGQGYGYTF. CDR3 sequence (DNA): TGTGCCAGCAGCTCCGGACAGGGGTATGGCTACACCTTC.

The chain links TRBV5-1 to TRBJ2-6; D might be TRBD2 (5 bases). This CDR3 region has 18 residues. The germline V and J ends were trimmed by 4 bases and 0 bases, with 17 bases remaining between them. Germline V CDR1 and CDR2: SGHRS, YFSETQ. The CDR3 sequence is CASSPPRGTSSGANVLTF. CDR3 coding DNA: TGCGCCAGCAGCCCCCCCCGCGGAACTAGCTCTGGGGCCAACGTCCTGACTTTC.

The sample holds a few counts of this clone. The rearrangement uses TRBV30 and TRBJ1-1; D not resolved. The length of the CDR3 is 12 residues. The V gene lost 5 bases and the J gene lost 4 bases, with 11 bases spanning the gap. Germline CDR1 is GTSNPN and CDR2 is SVGIG (reference sequence). In DNA form, the CDR3 reads TGTGCCTGGGGGGTTGAGGGCACTGAAGCTTTCTTT. Its translation: CAWGVEGTEAFF. Variable domain in full (rest from reference TRBV30 and TRBJ1-1): SQTIHQWPATLVQPVGSPLSLECTVEGTSNPNLYWYRQAAGRGLQLLFYSVGIGQISSEVPQNLSASRPQDRQFILSSKKLLLSDSGFYLCAWGVEGTEAFFGQGTRLTVV.

This clone was seen more than once but under ten times. V usage is TRBV4-2 and J usage is TRBJ1-2; D is undetermined. Trimming took off 0 bases at V and 6 bases at J, with 14 bases between the two ends. CDR1 LGHNA and CDR2 YNFKEQ come from the germline V gene. CDR3 length: 15 residues. As DNA, the CDR3 is TGTGCCAGCAGCCAAGATGACACTTCGTTTGATGGCTACACCTTC. Its translation: CASSQDDTSFDGYTF.

The chain employs TRBV5-1 and TRBJ2-2; the match to TRBD2 covers 7 bases. Germline-derived CDR1 and CDR2 are SGHRS and YFSETQ. The V segment lost 5 bases and the J segment 0 bases; nucleotides outside the gene matches: 4. The CDR3 consists of 15 residues. The DNA of the CDR3 is TGCGCCAGCAGTGGGGGACTACCGAACACCGGGGAGCTGTTTTTT. Translating gives CASSGGLPNTGELFF.

The chain joins TRBV6-6 to TRBJ1-2; D not certain. Trimming pared 1 base from V and 3 bases from J, leaving 9 bases between. This CDR3 has 14 residues. CDR1 and CDR2 (germline): MNHNY, SVGAGI (reference sequence). The CDR3 nucleotides are TGTGCCAGCAGTTACTACGACACCTACTATGGCTACACCTTC. Translated: CASSYYDTYYGYTF.

The chain has TRBV25-1 and TRBJ1-1, with a tentative D call TRBD1 (5 bases). Germline CDR1 MGHDK, CDR2 SYGVNS. V was cut by 3 bases and J by 4 bases, with 18 bases left in between. CDR3 length equals 16 residues. The CDR3 DNA is TGTGCCAGCAGTGACCTTCGGTCCGCGGGGGGCACTGAAGCTTTCTTT. It yields the protein CASSDLRSAGGTEAFF.

CDR3 in DNA: TGTGCCAGCAGCTTGCGCCTAGTGAGTAATGAGCAGTTCTTC. This translates into CASSLRLVSNEQFF. The chain joins TRBV5-6 to TRBJ2-1; D not certain. The CDR3 loop spans 14 amino acids. The germline CDR1 and CDR2 sequences are SGHDT and YYEEEE. Trimming left V 1 base short and J 7 bases short, with 12 bases between. Together with reference TRBV5-6 and TRBJ2-1, the CDR3 gives the full variable domain: DAGVTQSPTHLIKTRGQQVTLRCSPKSGHDTVSWYQQALGQGPQFIFQYYEEEERQRGNFPDRFSGHQFPNYSSELNVNALLLGDSALYLCASSLRLVSNEQFFGPGTRLTVL.

This clone was observed a single time. This sequence joins TRBV28 and TRBJ2-1; TRBD2 matches 10 bases. The V gene's germline CDR1 is MDHEN and CDR2 SYDVKM. The CDR3 is 15 residues long. Trimming cost V 4 bases and J 7 bases; bases outside gene matches: 7. CDR3 region: CASSSPLAGVNEQFF. The CDR3 nucleotides are TGTGCCAGCAGTTCCCCGCTAGCGGGAGTAAATGAGCAGTTCTTC.

The chain carries TRBV27 and TRBJ2-1; D is perhaps TRBD1 (6 bases). Germline V lookup: CDR1 MNHEY, CDR2 SMNVEV (reference sequence). CDR3 length: 16 amino acids. V was pared by 5 bases and J by 7 bases, with 21 bases between. CDR3 coding DNA: TGTGCCAGCAGTCCCGACCCTTACAGGGCCGTAAATGAGCAGTTCTTC. This sequence encodes CASSPDPYRAVNEQFF.